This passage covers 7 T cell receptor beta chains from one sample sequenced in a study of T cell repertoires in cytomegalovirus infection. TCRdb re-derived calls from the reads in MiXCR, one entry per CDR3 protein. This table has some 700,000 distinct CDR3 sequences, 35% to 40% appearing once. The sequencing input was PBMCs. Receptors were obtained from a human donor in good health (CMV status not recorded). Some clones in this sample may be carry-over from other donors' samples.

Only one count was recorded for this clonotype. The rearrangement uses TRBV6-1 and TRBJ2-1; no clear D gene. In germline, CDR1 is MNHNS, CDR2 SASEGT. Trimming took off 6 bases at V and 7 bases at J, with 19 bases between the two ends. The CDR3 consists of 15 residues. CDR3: CASSHIKASENEQFF. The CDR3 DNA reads TGTGCCAGCAGCCACATAAAGGCTTCCGAAAATGAGCAGTTCTTC.

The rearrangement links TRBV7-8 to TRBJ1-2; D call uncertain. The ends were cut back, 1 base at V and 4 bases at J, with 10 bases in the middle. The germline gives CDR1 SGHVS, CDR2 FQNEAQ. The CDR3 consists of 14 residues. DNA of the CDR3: TGTGCCAGCAGCTTAGAGGCCCCCCGCTATGGCTACACCTTC. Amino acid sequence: CASSLEAPRYGYTF. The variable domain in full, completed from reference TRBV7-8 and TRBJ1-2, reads GAGVSQSPRYKVAKRGQDVALRCDPISGHVSLFWYQQALGQGPEFLTYFQNEAQLDKSGLPSDRFFAERPEGSVSTLKIQRTQQEDSAVYLCASSLEAPRYGYTFGSGTRLTVV.

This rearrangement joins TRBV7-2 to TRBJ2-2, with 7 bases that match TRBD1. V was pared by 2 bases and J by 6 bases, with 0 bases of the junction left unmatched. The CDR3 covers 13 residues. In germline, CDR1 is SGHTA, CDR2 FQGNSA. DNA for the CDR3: TGTGCCAGCAGCTTAAGGGGGCCCGGGGAGCTGTTTTTT. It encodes CASSLRGPGELFF.

CDR3 in amino acids: CASSHGTLRRETQYF. The CDR3, as DNA: TGTGCCAGCAGCCATGGGACACTCCGGCGGGAGACCCAGTACTTC. The chain recombines TRBV14 with TRBJ2-5, with TRBD1 as a possible D gene (6 bases). Germline CDR1 reads SGHDN; CDR2 reads FVKESK. This CDR3 region has 15 residues. Deletions cut 3 bases from V and 5 bases from J, with 16 bases between.

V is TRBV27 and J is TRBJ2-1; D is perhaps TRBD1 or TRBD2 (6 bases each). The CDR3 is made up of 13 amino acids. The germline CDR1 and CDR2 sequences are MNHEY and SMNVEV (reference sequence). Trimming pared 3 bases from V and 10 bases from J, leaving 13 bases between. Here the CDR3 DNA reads TGTGCCAGCAGTTTTGGGGGGCCGTACGAGCAGTTCTTC. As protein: CASSFGGPYEQFF.

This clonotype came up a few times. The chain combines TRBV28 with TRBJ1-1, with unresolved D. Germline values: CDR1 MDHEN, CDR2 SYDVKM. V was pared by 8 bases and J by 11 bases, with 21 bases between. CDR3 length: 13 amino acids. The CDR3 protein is CASRAGQPPGAFF. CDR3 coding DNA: TGTGCCAGCCGCGCAGGCCAACCCCCTGGCGCTTTCTTT.

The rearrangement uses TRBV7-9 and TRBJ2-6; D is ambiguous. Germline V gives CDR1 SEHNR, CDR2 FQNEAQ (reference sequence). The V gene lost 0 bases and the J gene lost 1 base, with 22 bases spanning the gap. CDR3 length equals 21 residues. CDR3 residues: CASSLALGISLGKSGANVLTF. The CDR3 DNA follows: TGTGCCAGCAGCTTAGCGCTGGGAATCAGCCTAGGGAAGTCTGGGGCCAACGTCCTGACTTTC.